Sequencing of this T cell receptor beta chain was carried out in a study of long-term antiretroviral therapy in people with HIV. Looking at the study overall: First collections came about a decade before the 2015 immediate-ART recommendation. Study-wide results and limits: An increase in diversity followed ART, yet levels stayed below transplant donor controls.

Comments on this clone: The antigen is not known.

Investigators performed immunoSEQ version v3.0 at survey level. Method: immunoSEQ multiplex PCR; TCRdb's copy keeps in-frame clones and lacks some. The sample carries some 40,000 clones, 75% to 90% recorded once. Treatment for all HIV-infected participants took place in the United States. Sequencing used unsorted PBMCs, obtained 3.1 years after starting antiretroviral therapy. The TCR sequence derives from a woman aged 50 to 60 with HIV.

Here the CDR3 DNA reads TGTGCCAGCTCCCCGGGTCTAGGAAACACCATATATTTT. Its translation: CASSPGLGNTIYF. V gene TRBV18 combines with J gene TRBJ1-3; D is unresolved. This CDR3 is built from 13 residues. Trimming left V 6 bases short and J 4 bases short, with 10 bases between. Per germline, CDR1 KGHSH and CDR2 LQKENI.